The present TCR beta chain was sequenced within a study of T cells after posttransplantation cyclophosphamide. In germline, CDR1 is LNHDA, CDR2 SQIVND (reference sequence). The CDR3 runs 14 residues. V lost 4 bases and J lost 6, with 12 bases in between. The assay was immunoSEQ multiplex PCR, and TCRdb's table has in-frame clones only and misses some. The data hold some 64,000 clones, with just under 95% observed a single time. Comment on this clone: Antigen: not known.

General observations from the study: Later blood repertoires were often dominated by clones from the donor CD8+ memory compartment.

The sequencing input was PBMCs. The TCR originated in a woman in her thirties in good health and a related stem cell transplant donor. V usage is TRBV19 and J usage is TRBJ2-2; no reliable D call. The CDR3 reads CASSRWALSGELFF. The CDR3 coding sequence is TGTGCCAGTAGTAGGTGGGCATTGTCCGGGGAGCTGTTTTTT.